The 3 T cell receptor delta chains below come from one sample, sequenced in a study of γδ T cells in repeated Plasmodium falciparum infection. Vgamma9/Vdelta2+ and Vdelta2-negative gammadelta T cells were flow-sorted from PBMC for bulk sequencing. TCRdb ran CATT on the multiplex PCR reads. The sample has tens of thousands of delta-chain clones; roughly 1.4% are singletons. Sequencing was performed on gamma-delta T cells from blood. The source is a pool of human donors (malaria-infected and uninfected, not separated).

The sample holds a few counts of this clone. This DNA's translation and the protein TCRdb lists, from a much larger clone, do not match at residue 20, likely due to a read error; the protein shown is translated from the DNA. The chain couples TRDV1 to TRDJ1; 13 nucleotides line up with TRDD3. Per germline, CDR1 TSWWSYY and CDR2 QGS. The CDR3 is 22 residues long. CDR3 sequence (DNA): TGTGCTCTTGGGGAAATCGGATCCTACCCGTACTGGGGGATACGCGGGCCCGATAAACCCATCTTT. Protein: CALGEIGSYPYWGIRGPDKPIF.

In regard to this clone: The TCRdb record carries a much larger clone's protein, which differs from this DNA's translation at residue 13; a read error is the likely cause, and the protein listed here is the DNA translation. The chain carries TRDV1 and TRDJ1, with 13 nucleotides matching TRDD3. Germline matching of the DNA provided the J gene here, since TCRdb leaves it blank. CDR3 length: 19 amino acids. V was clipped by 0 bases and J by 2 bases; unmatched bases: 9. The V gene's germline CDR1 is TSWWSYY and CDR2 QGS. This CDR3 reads CALGELLGDTCPGTDKLIF. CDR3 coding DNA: TGTGCTCTTGGGGAACTACTGGGGGATACGTGCCCTGGTACCGATAAACTCATCTTT.

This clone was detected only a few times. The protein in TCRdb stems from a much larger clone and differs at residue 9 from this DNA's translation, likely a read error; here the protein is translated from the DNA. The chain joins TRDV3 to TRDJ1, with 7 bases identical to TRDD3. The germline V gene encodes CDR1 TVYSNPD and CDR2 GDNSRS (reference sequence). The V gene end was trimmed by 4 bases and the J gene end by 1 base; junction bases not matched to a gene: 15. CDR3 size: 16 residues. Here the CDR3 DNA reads TGTGCCTCCGGCAGGGTCTGGGGGCTGGTCACCGATAAACTCATCTTT. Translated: CASGRVWGLVTDKLIF.